One sample yielded the 13 T cell receptor beta chains listed below, sequenced in a study of blood T cell repertoires in COVID-19. Data came from immunoSEQ multiplex PCR; TCRdb stores just in-frame clones and leaves some out. The data contain 150,000 to 250,000 clones, approximately 86% of them singletons. Sequenced: PBMCs or T cells enriched from blood (not recorded which). The receptors here all came from a woman in her 30s who had recovered from COVID-19.

The V call is TRBV12-3 or TRBV12-4, the J call TRBJ2-1; a possible D gene is TRBD1 (6 bases). The CDR3 extends over 13 amino acids. The V gene lost 3 bases and the J gene lost 9 bases, with 12 bases spanning the gap. The CDR3 loop reads CASSFYRASEQFF. The CDR3 DNA is TGTGCCAGCAGTTTTTACAGGGCGAGTGAGCAGTTCTTC.

The CDR3, as DNA: TGTGCCAGCAGTTTGGGGACCAGGGGAGAGAACACTGAAGCTTTCTTT. Translating it yields CASSLGTRGENTEAFF. The J gene is TRBJ1-1, the V gene TRBV6-5; a possible D gene is TRBD1 (6 bases). The CDR3 runs to 16 residues. Per the germline V gene, CDR1 is MNHEY and CDR2 is SVGAGI. The germline V and J ends were trimmed by 4 bases and 1 base, with 16 bases remaining between them.

This clone was found many times. The CDR3 does not close with the conserved phenylalanine or tryptophan, likely indicating a read error. No DNA is shown, since the ends of the CDR3 on it are uncertain; the CDR3 is the one TCRdb lists. The chain joins TRBV14 to TRBJ1-1; TRBD1 is taken as the D call from the table, unchecked against the DNA. The germline gives CDR1 SGHDN, CDR2 FVKESK. The CDR3 is 13 amino acids in total, end residues counted. The CDR3 protein is CASSQKGVPSSFV.

This clone came up once. This chain uses TRBV25-1 with TRBJ2-2, with no clear D. Per the germline V gene, CDR1 is MGHDK and CDR2 is SYGVNS. Trimming left V 1 base short and J 0 bases short, with 9 bases between. The CDR3 has 16 residues. CDR3 sequence: CASSELGLANTGELFF. The CDR3 region has the DNA TGTGCCAGCAGTGAATTGGGTCTAGCGAACACCGGGGAGCTGTTTTTT. Using reference TRBV25-1 and TRBJ2-2 for the parts outside the CDR3, the full variable domain is EADIYQTPRYLVIGTGKKITLECSQTMGHDKMYWYQQDPGMELHLIHYSYGVNSTEKGDLSSESTVSRIRTEHFPLTLESARPSHTSQYLCASSELGLANTGELFFGEGSRLTVL.

The rearrangement uses TRBV7-9 and TRBJ2-7; TRBD1 is a possible D gene (5 bases). The CDR3 extends over 16 amino acids. Trimming left V 0 bases short and J 0 bases short, with 12 bases between. CDR1 SEHNR and CDR2 FQNEAQ come from the germline V gene (reference sequence). In DNA, the CDR3 is TGTGCCAGCAGCTTAGCAGGGCAGGGTGGCTCCTACGAGCAGTACTTC. Protein sequence: CASSLAGQGGSYEQYF.

The rearrangement uses TRBV19 and TRBJ1-3, with 8 bases fitting TRBD1. Germline CDR1 LNHDA, CDR2 SQIVND (reference sequence). The CDR3 runs 17 residues. The ends lost 2 bases at V and 0 bases at J; junction bases unmatched: 6. Here the CDR3 DNA reads TGTGCCAGTAGTATATCAGGGGGCCATGGCTCTGGAAACACCATATATTTT. Its protein product is CASSISGGHGSGNTIYF. The entire variable domain, with the rest obtained from reference TRBV19 and TRBJ1-3, is as follows: DGGITQSPKYLFRKEGQNVTLSCEQNLNHDAMYWYRQDPGQGLRLIYYSQIVNDFQKGDIAEGYSVSREKKESFPLTVTSAQKNPTAFYLCASSISGGHGSGNTIYFGEGSWLTVV.

The chain is built from TRBV13 and TRBJ1-1; TRBD1 matches at 7 bases. The CDR3 covers 12 residues. The V gene's germline CDR1 is PRHDT and CDR2 FYEKMQ (reference sequence). Trimming removed 4 bases from V and 5 bases from J; junction bases left unmatched: 1. The CDR3 nucleotides are TGTGCCAGCAGCTCACAGGGGACTGAAGCTTTCTTT. Translating gives CASSSQGTEAFF.

This clone has just one count. The J gene is TRBJ2-1, the V gene TRBV7-2; TRBD1 might be the D (5 bases). Germline V lookup: CDR1 SGHTA, CDR2 FQGNSA. The CDR3 is made up of 15 amino acids. Trimming took 5 bases from V and 6 from J, leaving 17 bases between them. In nucleotides, the CDR3 is TGTGCCAGCAGCGGGGCTATTGGCCGGGCCAATGAGCAGTTCTTC. The encoded protein is CASSGAIGRANEQFF.

Only a few counts were recorded for this clone. The chain links TRBV4-1 to TRBJ2-7; 7 nucleotides match TRBD2. This CDR3 contains 16 residues. Germline V lookup: CDR1 MGHRA, CDR2 YSYEKL. V lost 0 bases to trimming and J lost 5 bases; unmatched junction nucleotides: 10. Here the CDR3 reads CASSQDMASGLNEQYF. DNA of the CDR3: TGCGCCAGCAGCCAAGATATGGCTAGCGGTCTCAACGAGCAGTACTTC.

CDR3 region: CASTKDRDRDTEAFF. CDR3 coding DNA: TGTGCCAGCACCAAAGACCGGGACAGGGACACTGAAGCTTTCTTT. The chain has TRBV7-2 and TRBJ1-1; TRBD1 matches at 9 bases. CDR1 is SGHTA and CDR2 is FQGNSA in the germline V gene. After removal of 7 bases from V and 3 bases from J, the junction contained 9 bases not matched to a gene. The CDR3 totals 15 residues. The full variable domain, completed using reference TRBV7-2 and TRBJ1-1, is GAGVSQSPSNKVTEKGKDVELRCDPISGHTALYWYRQSLGQGLEFLIYFQGNSAPDKSGLPSDRFSAERTGGSVSTLTIQRTQQEDSAVYLCASTKDRDRDTEAFFGQGTRLTVV.

This clone was seen only once. The chain joins TRBV4-3 to TRBJ2-5, with TRBD2 matching over 7 bases. Looked up from germline, CDR1 is LGHNA and CDR2 is YSLEER. V was clipped by 0 bases and J by 3 bases; unmatched bases: 1. The CDR3 runs 14 residues. CDR3 DNA: TGCGCCAGCAGCCAAGATGCGGGAGAAGAGACCCAGTACTTC. It encodes CASSQDAGEETQYF.

The sample holds one count of this clone. The chain has TRBV11-3 and TRBJ2-5; TRBD2 matches 7 bases. Germline V gives CDR1 SGHNT, CDR2 YENEEA. The CDR3 contains 14 residues. With V trimmed by 5 bases and J by 5 bases, 8 bases remained unmatched. As DNA, the CDR3 is TGTGCCAGCAGCCCCCGTAGCGGGTTGGAGACCCAGTACTTC. Translated: CASSPRSGLETQYF.

The V gene is TRBV19, the J gene TRBJ2-3, with D possibly matching TRBD1 (6 bases). The CDR3 has 15 amino acids. V lost 2 bases, J lost 3 bases, and 12 bases lay in between. The germline CDR1 and CDR2 sequences are LNHDA and SQIVND (reference sequence). CDR3 DNA: TGTGCCAGTAGTATAAAAGGGGGATTGACAGATACGCAGTATTTT. This encodes CASSIKGGLTDTQYF.